This TCR beta chain was documented in a study of blood T cells in healthy people across ages. Overall study results and limits: Researchers deemed the diversity estimates from one million T cells underestimates.

A second PCR, run for about 7 to 12 cycles, used a sample-barcoded 5' primer plus a J-beta primer mix. Each CDR3 protein gets one entry after TCRdb re-called the 5' RACE reads with MiXCR. The repertoire has 1,800,000 or so distinct CDR3 sequences, about 39% of them found once; the top ten carry roughly 23%. The CDR3 sequence is 13 residues long. Germline V lookup: CDR1 DFQATT, CDR2 SNEGSKA (reference sequence). The V end lost 3 bases, the J end lost 3 bases, and 12 bases lay between the germline ends. Remarks on this clonotype: Its antigen remains unidentified.

The source material was blood. V and J are TRBV20-1 and TRBJ2-7, with D possibly matching TRBD2 (6 bases). The clonotype originates from a human donor in good health. CDR3 sequence reads: CSASAGTLYEQYF. The CDR3 nucleotides read TGCAGTGCTAGCGCCGGGACTCTCTACGAGCAGTACTTC.